A single sample is the source of the 8 T cell receptor beta chains below, sequenced in a study of T and B cells in COVID-19 patients. From blood, roughly 220-550 ng of genomic DNA served as TRB template. BIOMED2 TRB-A/B primer pools were used in multiplex TRB PCR. MiXCR, run by TCRdb on the multiplex PCR reads, gives a single entry per CDR3 protein. The profile shows roughly 21,000 distinct CDR3 sequences, under 35% of them singletons. The specimen sequenced was blood. The receptors here all came from a human donor who had recovered from COVID-19.

This clonotype was seen repeatedly, ten times or more. This chain connects TRBV27 to TRBJ2-1; 9 bases align to TRBD2. The V segment lost 2 bases and the J segment 7 bases; nucleotides outside the gene matches: 6. Germline loops: CDR1 MNHEY, CDR2 SMNVEV (reference sequence). There are 15 residues in the CDR3. As DNA, the CDR3 is TGTGCCAGCAGTTTAATCGTAGCGGGGGCGAATGAGCAGTTCTTC. Amino acid sequence: CASSLIVAGANEQFF.

The sample holds a few counts of this clonotype. The V call is TRBV6-5, the J call TRBJ2-7; 7 nucleotides line up with TRBD1. Germline V lookup: CDR1 MNHEY, CDR2 SVGAGI. This CDR3 spans 15 amino acids. V lost 5 bases and J lost 5; bases outside the gene matches: 12. This CDR3 reads CASSSRGTAGDEQYF. The CDR3 coding sequence is TGTGCCAGCAGTAGCAGGGGGACCGCCGGGGACGAGCAGTACTTC.

For this clonotype: A much larger clone lies one base from this, so it may be a read error. This chain connects TRBV19 to TRBJ2-2; 15 bases align to TRBD2. Germline-derived CDR1 and CDR2 are LNHDA and SQIVND (reference sequence). The CDR3 length is 18 residues. The CDR3 sequence: CVSSWTSGGVRGSGELFF. CDR3 bases: TGTGTCAGTAGCTGGACTAGCGGGGGGGTCAGAGGATCCGGGGAGCTGTTTTTT.

On this clonotype: A clone one base away is much larger, so this may be a read error. The CDR3 coding sequence is TGTGCCAGCGCCGGTACAGAGCGATACGAGCAGTACTTC. It codes for CASAGTERYEQYF. The chain employs TRBV6-1 and TRBJ2-7; no reliable D call. The CDR3 consists of 13 residues. Germline CDR1 and CDR2: MNHNS and SASEGT. The V and J ends lost 8 bases and 4 bases respectively, with 15 bases between them.

This clonotype was counted ten times or more. The chain links TRBV6-5 to TRBJ1-2; D not resolved. The CDR3 runs 12 residues. Germline V CDR1 and CDR2: MNHEY, SVGAGI. Trimming left V 5 bases short and J 2 bases short, with 6 bases between. The CDR3 is CASSQSNYGYTF. In DNA form, the CDR3 reads TGTGCCAGCAGTCAGTCGAACTATGGCTACACCTTC.

This clonotype rates as medium-sized. This rearrangement joins TRBV19 to TRBJ2-2; no clear D gene. Trimming took off 7 bases at V and 0 bases at J, with 15 bases between the two ends. Germline-derived CDR1 and CDR2 are LNHDA and SQIVND (reference sequence). The CDR3 length is 16 residues. The CDR3 here is CASTSAGRSNTGELFF. CDR3 nucleotides: TGTGCCAGTACCTCCGCCGGGCGCTCGAACACCGGGGAGCTGTTTTTT.

This clonotype was counted a few times. This rearrangement joins TRBV5-6 to TRBJ2-1; 7 bases are shared with TRBD1. Germline loops: CDR1 SGHDT, CDR2 YYEEEE. The V segment lost 4 bases and the J segment 5 bases; nucleotides outside the gene matches: 12. The CDR3 is 16 amino acids. The CDR3 protein is CASSPGTRGTHNEQFF. CDR3 DNA: TGTGCCAGCAGCCCAGGGACCAGGGGGACCCACAATGAGCAGTTCTTC. The full variable domain, its missing parts supplied by reference TRBV5-6 and TRBJ2-1, is DAGVTQSPTHLIKTRGQQVTLRCSPKSGHDTVSWYQQALGQGPQFIFQYYEEEERQRGNFPDRFSGHQFPNYSSELNVNALLLGDSALYLCASSPGTRGTHNEQFFGPGTRLTVL.

The chain couples TRBV12-3 or TRBV12-4 to TRBJ1-1; D gene unclear. V was clipped by 5 bases and J by 0 bases, with 13 bases between them. The CDR3 length is 15 residues. The CDR3 loop is CASSLGSDLNTEAFF. In nucleotides, the CDR3 is TGTGCCAGCAGTCTAGGGTCAGACTTGAACACTGAAGCTTTCTTT.